This T cell receptor beta chain was observed in a study of glioma-infiltrating T cells. Study-level results: Tissue and blood shared very few CDR3 sequences. Gliomas, especially low-grade, showed above-expected tissue-blood divergence; non-neoplastic patients showed below.

V was trimmed by 2 bases and J by 1 base, leaving 9 bases between them. Per germline, CDR1 SQVTM and CDR2 ANQGSEA. CDR3 length: 14 residues. This clonotype has a count of ten or more. Its antigen is not identified. The iRepertoire nested amplicon-rescue multiplex PCR amplified TCR alpha and beta CDR3s from RNA. One-step reverse transcription and amplification started from approximately 100-400 ng of tissue mRNA or PBMC total RNA. A single record per CDR3 protein comes from TCRdb applying MiXCR to the multiplex PCR reads. The sample records 90,000 or so distinct CDR3 sequences, approximately 40% being singletons.

This chain links TRBV29-1 with TRBJ2-1; tentatively, D is TRBD2 (6 bases). Sample: glioma tissue, nonneoplastic brain tissue, or PBMCs (not recorded which). This TCR came from a human donor with low-grade glioma or glioblastoma, undergoing nonglioma brain surgery, or in good health (not recorded which). The CDR3 sequence is CSVEPSASYNEQFF. CDR3 nucleotide sequence: TGCAGCGTTGAACCTAGCGCTTCCTACAATGAGCAGTTCTTC.